These 3 T cell receptor beta chains came from one sample sequenced in a study of blood T cell repertoires in COVID-19. Repertoires were generated with immunoSEQ multiplex PCR, while TCRdb's copy carries only in-frame clones and drops some. The sample carries 100,000 to 150,000 clones, 70% to 90% recorded once. Sequenced sample: PBMCs or T cells enriched from blood (not recorded which). The receptors were sampled from a woman aged 45-65 years who had recovered from COVID-19.

The chain recombines TRBV29-1 with TRBJ1-1; weak D call: TRBD1 (5 bases). V was cut by 8 bases and J by 2 bases, with 15 bases left in between. In germline, CDR1 is SQVTM, CDR2 ANQGSEA. CDR3 length: 13 amino acids. CDR3 coding DNA: TGCAGCTCGGAGCACAGGTTAAACACTGAAGCTTTCTTT. Encoded protein: CSSEHRLNTEAFF.

V is TRBV5-1 and J is TRBJ1-6, with 7 bases that match TRBD1. Germline V gives CDR1 SGHRS, CDR2 YFSETQ. The V gene end was trimmed by 2 bases and the J gene end by 7 bases; junction bases not matched to a gene: 6. CDR3 length: 15 residues. The CDR3 loop reads CASSFLGQTNSPLHF. The CDR3 DNA follows: TGCGCCAGCAGCTTCCTGGGACAGACGAATTCACCCCTCCACTTT.

V usage is TRBV7-6 and J usage is TRBJ2-3, with a weak D call TRBD1 (6 bases). Germline CDR1 is SGHVS and CDR2 is FNYEAQ. V shed 5 bases and J shed 2 bases, with 14 bases lying between them. CDR3 length: 15 amino acids. In nucleotides, the CDR3 is TGTGCCAGCAGCCAGGGACACGGAAACACAGATACGCAGTATTTT. Its protein is CASSQGHGNTDTQYF.